This T cell receptor (beta chain) was documented in a study of blood T cell repertoires in COVID-19. Across the study: The samples span acute and convalescent COVID-19 from the United States, Italy and Spain.

This clone was seen more than once but under ten times. Germline is not matched at one junction end, which may reflect a read error. Participants were aged about 18 to 100 years from around 25 US areas. Symptom resolution, clearance, or two negative PCRs marked the recovered donors of Cohort 3. Produced via immunoSEQ multiplex PCR; TCRdb's table is partial and in-frame only. There are about 160,000 clones in the sample; over 75% occur only once, and 6.5% to 8.5% lies in the top ten. Germline CDR1 reads GTSNPN; CDR2 reads SVGIG (reference sequence). CDR3 length: 11 amino acids. This chain connects TRBV30 to TRBJ1-4, with TRBD1 identical over 8 bases. This receptor was obtained from a woman aged 45-59 years who had recovered from COVID-19. Material: PBMCs or T cells enriched from blood (not recorded which). The DNA for the CDR3 is TGTGCCTGGAGAGAGGACAGGGATCGGCTTTTT. Translation: CAWREDRDRLF.